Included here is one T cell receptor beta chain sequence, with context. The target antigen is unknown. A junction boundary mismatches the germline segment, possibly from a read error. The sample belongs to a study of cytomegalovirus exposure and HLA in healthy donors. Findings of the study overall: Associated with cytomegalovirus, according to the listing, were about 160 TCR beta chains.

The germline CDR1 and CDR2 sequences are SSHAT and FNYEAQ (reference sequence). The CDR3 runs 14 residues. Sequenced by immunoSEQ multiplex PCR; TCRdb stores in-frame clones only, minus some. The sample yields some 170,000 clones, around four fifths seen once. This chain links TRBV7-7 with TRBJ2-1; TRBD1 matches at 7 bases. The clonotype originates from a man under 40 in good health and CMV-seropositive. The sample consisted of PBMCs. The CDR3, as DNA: TGTGCTAGCAGCTTAGAGGCAGGGGGTAATGAGCAGTTCTTC. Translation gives CASSLEAGGNEQFF.